This T cell receptor beta chain was captured in a study of blood T cell repertoires in COVID-19. In the study overall: From T cells, B-cell-depleted T cells, or PBMCs came the material, which was cDNA or gDNA.

Libraries were prepared by immunoSEQ multiplex PCR; TCRdb keeps only in-frame clonotypes and omits some of them. The table records roughly 81,000 clones, around 82% of them present only once. The CDR3 runs to 14 residues. Trimming left V 2 bases short and J 6 bases short, with 11 bases between. Germline loops: CDR1 MNHNY, CDR2 SVGAGI (reference sequence). The Seattle patients, enrolled during active infection, were followed longitudinally. The source of this sequence is a woman at least 80 years old with COVID-19, enrolled during active disease. Sequencing was done on a sample of peripheral blood. V usage is TRBV6-6 and J usage is TRBJ1-5; maybe TRBD1 (5 bases). The CDR3 reads CASSYGGIPQPQHF. CDR3 bases: TGTGCCAGCAGTTACGGGGGGATCCCTCAGCCCCAGCATTTT.